This T cell receptor (beta chain) was recorded in a study of cytomegalovirus exposure and HLA in healthy donors. The CDR3 extends over 11 amino acids. Per the germline V gene, CDR1 is SGDLS and CDR2 is YYNGEE. On this clone itself: At one boundary the junction diverges from the germline segment, which might be a read error.

PCR amplification relied on 60 Vbeta primers (plus 13 Jbeta primers). The table came from immunoSEQ multiplex PCR; TCRdb's copy has only in-frame clones and leaves some out. The sample yields about 190,000 clones, 60% to 85% seen once. The receptor's source is a woman aged 18-29 years in good health and CMV-seronegative. The gene calls are TRBV9 and TRBJ2-7, with 7 bases identical to TRBD2. Sequenced sample: PBMCs. CDR3 sequence (DNA): TGTGCCAGCAGCGATCCCGGGACTACGACCTTC. It is translated as CASSDPGTTTF.